Sequencing of this T cell receptor beta chain was carried out in a study of graft-versus-host responses after intestinal transplantation. Across the whole study: Anti-thymocyte globulin induction, then tacrolimus and steroids for two to four years, went to all recipients.

Study-wide findings and caveats: Researchers found GvH clones in recipient marrow, and some showed up first in ileum or blood. Maximum circulating GvH clone levels tracked with early post-transplant HvG decreases.

Germline V lookup: CDR1 SGHRS, CDR2 YFSETQ. This CDR3 has 12 residues. A note on this clone: The antigen is not known. One junction end disagrees with the germline gene, perhaps due to a read error.

Assay: immunoSEQ multiplex PCR; the TCRdb copy retains only in-frame clones and omits some. The data show more than 65,000 clones, 85% to 90% seen once. The V gene is TRBV5-1, the J gene TRBJ2-7, with D possibly matching TRBD1 (5 bases). The TCR was taken from a human donor who received an intestinal transplant. The material was unstimulated CD4+ T cells sorted from spleen or lymph node cells, obtained before intestinal transplant. DNA for the CDR3: TGCGCCAGCAGCTTGGAAGGACACCTCCTCGACTTC. It encodes CASSLEGHLLDF.